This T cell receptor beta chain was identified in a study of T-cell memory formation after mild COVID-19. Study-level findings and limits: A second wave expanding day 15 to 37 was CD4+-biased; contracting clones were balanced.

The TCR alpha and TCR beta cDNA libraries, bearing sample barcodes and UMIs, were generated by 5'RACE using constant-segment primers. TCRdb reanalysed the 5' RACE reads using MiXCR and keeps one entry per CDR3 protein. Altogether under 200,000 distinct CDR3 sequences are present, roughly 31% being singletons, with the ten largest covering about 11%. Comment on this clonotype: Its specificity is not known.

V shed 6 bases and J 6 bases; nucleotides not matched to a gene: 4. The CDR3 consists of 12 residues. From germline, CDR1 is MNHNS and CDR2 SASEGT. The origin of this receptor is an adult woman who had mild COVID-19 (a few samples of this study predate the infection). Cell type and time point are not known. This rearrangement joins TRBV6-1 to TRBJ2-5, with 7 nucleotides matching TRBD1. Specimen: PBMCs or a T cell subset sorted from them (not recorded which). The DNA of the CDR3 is TGTGCCAGCAGCGACAGGGCAAAGACCCAGTACTTC. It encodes CASSDRAKTQYF.